These 27 T cell receptor beta chains came from one sample sequenced in a study of Graves' ophthalmopathy and Graves' hyperthyroidism. TCR beta CDR3 amplification used RNA transcripts. First-round RT-PCR used HTBI primers; second-round multiplex PCR followed. TCRdb re-called the multiplex PCR reads with MiXCR, one entry per CDR3 protein. Among 400,000 to 500,000 distinct CDR3 sequences listed, around 20% were seen once. Source material: peripheral blood. Receptors originate from a woman younger than 30 with stable Graves' hyperthyroidism.

This clonotype was counted ten times or more. The CDR3 region is CSARGLRDLYEQYF. The DNA for the CDR3 is TGCAGTGCTAGGGGGCTGCGGGACCTATACGAGCAGTACTTC. The chain couples TRBV20-1 to TRBJ2-7; possible D gene TRBD2, 6 bases. The V end lost 3 bases, the J end lost 4 bases, and 16 bases lay between the germline ends. Germline V gives CDR1 DFQATT, CDR2 SNEGSKA (reference sequence). The CDR3 has 14 residues.

This clonotype was picked up many times. The chain combines TRBV28 with TRBJ2-7; 8 bases map to TRBD1. The CDR3 has 16 residues. CDR1 and CDR2 from the germline V gene are MDHEN and SYDVKM. V gave up 1 base and J gave up 2 bases; unmatched junction bases: 7. The CDR3 here is CASSLLWTGRPYEQYF. CDR3 nucleotides: TGTGCCAGCAGTTTATTGTGGACAGGGCGTCCCTACGAGCAGTACTTC.

In this sample, this clonotype turned up many times. A much larger clone differs by one base, so this may be a read error. This chain uses TRBV6-1 with TRBJ2-7; possible D gene TRBD2, 6 bases. This CDR3 comprises 13 residues. The V end was cut by 9 bases, the J end by 0 bases, with 12 bases between. Germline V gene data show CDR1 as MNHNS and CDR2 as SASEGT. The DNA for the CDR3 is TGTGCCAGTGGACGGGACTTCTCCTACGAGCAGTACTTC. Translated: CASGRDFSYEQYF.

The chain couples TRBV24-1 to TRBJ1-2; D might be TRBD1 (6 bases). Germline V gives CDR1 KGHDR, CDR2 SFDVKD. Trimming took 6 bases from V and 8 from J, leaving 21 bases between them. The CDR3 spans 15 residues. The CDR3 DNA follows: TGTGCCACCAGTCCCGGAGCAGGGGTGGATTACGGCTACACCTTC. Its translation: CATSPGAGVDYGYTF.

At least ten counts were recorded for this clonotype. The chain combines TRBV6-1 with TRBJ1-3; 7 nucleotides align to TRBD1. The CDR3 runs to 14 residues. J was trimmed by 3 bases and V by 5 bases; bases with no gene match: 4. CDR1 MNHNS and CDR2 SASEGT come from the germline V gene. CDR3 sequence reads: CASSIGDSGNTIYF. The CDR3 nucleotides read TGTGCCAGCAGTATAGGGGACAGTGGAAACACCATATATTTT.

Many counts were recorded for this clonotype. The chain is built from TRBV2 and TRBJ1-2; possible D gene TRBD1, 5 bases. Trimming pared 7 bases from V and 7 bases from J, leaving 16 bases between. Germline V gene data show CDR1 as SNHLY and CDR2 as FYNNEI. The CDR3 is 13 amino acids. Here the CDR3 reads CASIRHGARGYTF. CDR3 bases: TGTGCCAGCATAAGGCACGGGGCGCGTGGCTACACCTTC.

This clonotype was recorded once. The chain carries TRBV6-5 and TRBJ1-3; D not resolved. The V gene lost 0 bases and the J gene lost 1 base, with 7 bases spanning the gap. CDR1 and CDR2 from the germline V gene are MNHEY and SVGAGI. The CDR3 totals 15 residues. Here the CDR3 DNA reads TGTGCCAGCAGTTACTCGAAGGGATCTGGAAACACCATATATTTT. Its translation is CASSYSKGSGNTIYF.

J is TRBJ1-2 and V is TRBV11-2, with D uncertain. Germline CDR1 reads SGHAT; CDR2 reads FQNNGV. The CDR3 contains 17 residues. V gave up 2 bases and J gave up 5 bases, with 21 bases separating them. CDR3 protein: CASSLNGGQSPRYGYTF. DNA of the CDR3: TGTGCCAGCAGCTTAAATGGCGGCCAGTCACCTCGGTATGGCTACACCTTC. Full variable domain (outside the CDR3, taken from reference TRBV11-2 and TRBJ1-2): EAGVAQSPRYKIIEKRQSVAFWCNPISGHATLYWYQQILGQGPKLLIQFQNNGVVDDSQLPKDRFSAERLKGVDSTLKIQPAKLEDSAVYLCASSLNGGQSPRYGYTFGSGTRLTVV.

This clonotype was detected many times. CDR3 loop: CASSLGATGVTEAFF. CDR3 nucleotides: TGTGCCAGCAGCTTAGGAGCGACAGGGGTGACTGAAGCTTTCTTT. The V and J genes are TRBV11-2 and TRBJ1-1; 8 nucleotides align to TRBD1. The V segment lost 1 base and the J segment 5 bases; nucleotides outside the gene matches: 6. This CDR3 is built from 15 residues. CDR1 is SGHAT and CDR2 is FQNNGV in the germline V gene.

This clonotype occurred many times. V and J are TRBV30 and TRBJ2-2; TRBD2 might be the D (6 bases). Trimming took off 3 bases at V and 6 bases at J, with 11 bases between the two ends. This CDR3 is built from 13 residues. Germline CDR1 reads GTSNPN; CDR2 reads SVGIG (reference sequence). The CDR3 protein is CAWSRDSSGELFF. CDR3 bases: TGTGCCTGGAGCCGGGACTCTTCCGGGGAGCTGTTTTTT.

This clonotype was seen more than once but under ten times. The chain is built from TRBV6-1 and TRBJ2-5; tentative D call: TRBD1 (6 bases). The CDR3 totals 13 residues. V was trimmed by 5 bases and J by 4 bases, leaving 11 bases between them. Per the germline V gene, CDR1 is MNHNS and CDR2 is SASEGT. The CDR3 reads CASSRTVRETQYF. The CDR3 DNA sequence: TGTGCCAGCAGTCGGACAGTAAGAGAGACCCAGTACTTC.

The chain employs TRBV11-3 and TRBJ2-7; possibly TRBD1 for D (7 bases). In germline, CDR1 is SGHNT, CDR2 YENEEA. CDR3 length equals 14 residues. Trimming cost V 3 bases and J 7 bases, with 16 bases left between them. In DNA form, the CDR3 reads TGTGCCAGCAGCTTCAGGGGGAAGGAGGGAGAGCAGTACTTC. It yields the protein CASSFRGKEGEQYF.

This clonotype was observed many times. This chain joins TRBV28 and TRBJ2-7; 10 nucleotides align to TRBD2. Germline CDR1 and CDR2: MDHEN and SYDVKM. V dropped 1 base and J dropped 0; count of bases not matched to a gene: 3. This CDR3 spans 16 amino acids. The CDR3 DNA reads TGTGCCAGCAGTTTATTCAGCGGGAGGGCCTCCTACGAGCAGTACTTC. Encoded protein: CASSLFSGRASYEQYF.

This clonotype was picked up many times. The chain employs TRBV6-1 and TRBJ2-7, with 8 bases fitting TRBD2. The J segment lost 5 bases and the V segment lost 6 bases, leaving 9 bases of the junction unmatched. CDR1 and CDR2 (germline): MNHNS, SASEGT. This CDR3 is built from 14 residues. CDR3 DNA sequence: TGTGCCAGCAGACACAGCGGGAGAGGGGACGAGCAGTACTTC. Protein product: CASRHSGRGDEQYF.

This clonotype was counted ten times or more. This chain connects TRBV28 to TRBJ1-5, with 9 bases fitting TRBD1. The CDR3 totals 16 residues. Germline CDR1 reads MDHEN; CDR2 reads SYDVKM. Losses at the gene ends were 6 bases for V and 0 bases for J; bases not matched to a gene: 6. This CDR3 reads CASSRDRVYSNQPQHF. In DNA, the CDR3 is TGTGCCAGCAGCCGGGACAGGGTTTATAGCAATCAGCCCCAGCATTTT.

This clonotype was picked up many times. The chain links TRBV24-1 to TRBJ2-3; D is unclear. The germline V gene has CDR1 KGHDR and CDR2 SFDVKD. The CDR3 consists of 13 residues. Trimming left V 0 bases short and J 4 bases short, with 4 bases between. The DNA for the CDR3 is TGTGCCACCAGTGATTTGGACCCAGATACGCAGTATTTT. Protein sequence: CATSDLDPDTQYF.

This clonotype appeared many times. This rearrangement joins TRBV2 to TRBJ2-5; 9 nucleotides agree with TRBD1. Germline loops: CDR1 SNHLY, CDR2 FYNNEI. The V segment lost 7 bases and the J segment 2 bases; nucleotides outside the gene matches: 8. This CDR3 region has 15 residues. CDR3 nucleotides: TGTGCCAGCAACCGGGACAGGGACCTACAAGAGACCCAGTACTTC. Protein product: CASNRDRDLQETQYF.

This clonotype was seen repeatedly, ten times or more. V gene TRBV12-3 or TRBV12-4 combines with J gene TRBJ1-1; D gene uncertain. V was pared by 3 bases and J by 2 bases, with 10 bases between. The CDR3 covers 14 residues. CDR3 residues: CASSFSSGNTEAFF. In nucleotides, the CDR3 is TGTGCCAGCAGTTTTTCGTCAGGTAACACTGAAGCTTTCTTT.

Concerning this clonotype: No conserved phenylalanine or tryptophan is present at the end of the CDR3, so a read error is the likely explanation. The V gene is TRBV12-5, the J gene TRBJ2-5; 10 nucleotides line up with TRBD1. The germline V gene encodes CDR1 LGHNT and CDR2 FRNRAP. CDR3 length: 16 amino acids. CDR3 loop: CASGLGTGALQESQYC. The DNA for the CDR3 is TGTGCTAGTGGCCTCGGGACAGGGGCTCTCCAAGAGTCCCAGTACTGC.

Many counts were recorded for this clonotype. The chain combines TRBV10-3 with TRBJ2-5, with a tentative D call TRBD1 (6 bases). The CDR3 runs to 13 residues. The germline V gene encodes CDR1 ENHRY and CDR2 SYGVKD. The V end lost 7 bases, the J end lost 2 bases, and 11 bases lay between the germline ends. DNA of the CDR3: TGTGCCATCATGAGGACAGTTCAAGAGACCCAGTACTTC. Its protein product is CAIMRTVQETQYF.

This clonotype was seen more than once but under ten times. The chain recombines TRBV30 with TRBJ2-7; 15 bases map to TRBD2. Per germline, CDR1 GTSNPN and CDR2 SVGIG (reference sequence). V gave up 0 bases and J gave up 4 bases; unmatched junction bases: 1. The CDR3 length is 15 residues. CDR3 residues: CAWSVGLAGGYEQYF. The CDR3 nucleotides read TGTGCCTGGAGTGTAGGACTAGCGGGAGGGTACGAGCAGTACTTC.

Many counts were recorded for this clonotype. The chain joins TRBV9 to TRBJ1-1, with a tentative D call TRBD1 (5 bases). V shed 4 bases and J shed 4 bases, with 11 bases lying between them. This CDR3 has 13 residues. The germline V gene has CDR1 SGDLS and CDR2 YYNGEE. CDR3 DNA sequence: TGTGCCAGCAGCATAGGGGATTCCACTGAAGCTTTCTTT. Translation: CASSIGDSTEAFF. The entire variable domain, with the rest obtained from reference TRBV9 and TRBJ1-1, is as follows: DSGVTQTPKHLITATGQRVTLRCSPRSGDLSVYWYQQSLDQGLQFLIQYYNGEERAKGNILERFSAQQFPDLHSELNLSSLELGDSALYFCASSIGDSTEAFFGQGTRLTVV.

This clonotype has at least ten counts. The chain links TRBV20-1 to TRBJ2-5, with D perhaps being TRBD1 or TRBD2 (5 bases each). Trimming removed 3 bases at V and 0 bases at J, with 17 bases between. CDR1 is DFQATT, CDR2 SNEGSKA, per germline (reference sequence). The CDR3 sequence is 16 residues long. The CDR3 spells CSASSPGRLYQETQYF. The CDR3, as DNA: TGCAGTGCTAGTTCGCCGGGACGGTTGTACCAAGAGACCCAGTACTTC.

This clonotype was picked up many times. The rearrangement links TRBV19 to TRBJ2-2; 11 nucleotides line up with TRBD2. Trimming at V came to 8 bases and at J to 5 bases, leaving 1 base not matched to a gene. Germline CDR1 reads LNHDA; CDR2 reads SQIVND (reference sequence). The CDR3 totals 13 residues. CDR3 nucleotides: TGTGCCAGTGGGACTAGCGGAACCGGGGAGCTGTTTTTT. Its translation: CASGTSGTGELFF.

The gene calls are TRBV30 and TRBJ1-6; TRBD1 is a possible D gene (5 bases). Looked up from germline, CDR1 is GTSNPN and CDR2 is SVGIG (reference sequence). The CDR3 contains 15 residues. Deletions cut 4 bases from V and 9 bases from J, with 19 bases between. The CDR3: CAWTDQGRVASPLHF. The CDR3 DNA reads as TGTGCCTGGACCGACCAGGGTAGGGTTGCTTCACCCCTCCACTTT.

This clonotype was detected many times. The CDR3 bases are TGTGCCTGGAGTAGGGACAGGGCGACTAGCGGAGCCCGAGGAAAGCAGTACTTC. Its protein is CAWSRDRATSGARGKQYF. The chain uses TRBV30 and TRBJ2-7; D is tentatively TRBD1 or TRBD2 (9 bases each). V was cut by 2 bases and J by 8 bases, with 31 bases left in between. The CDR3 is 18 amino acids. Looked up from germline, CDR1 is GTSNPN and CDR2 is SVGIG (reference sequence).

This clonotype appeared many times. The chain employs TRBV7-9 and TRBJ1-2, with a tentative D call TRBD1 (5 bases). CDR3 length: 11 amino acids. Trimming pared 7 bases from V and 5 bases from J, leaving 8 bases between. CDR1 and CDR2 (germline): SEHNR, FQNEAQ (reference sequence). The CDR3 bases are TGTGCCAGCACACGGGGGTATGGCTACACCTTC. Translated, it gives CASTRGYGYTF.